One sample yielded the 3 T cell receptor beta chains listed below, sequenced in a study of blood T cells in healthy people across ages. The authors ran a second PCR of about 7 to 11 cycles using a sample-barcoded 5' primer and a J-beta primer mix. Each CDR3 protein gets one entry after TCRdb re-called the 5' RACE reads with MiXCR. The profile shows about a million distinct CDR3 sequences, about 44% of them singletons. The material sequenced was blood. The receptor set was obtained from a man between 25 and 39 years old in good health.

The rearrangement uses TRBV5-5 and TRBJ2-3; 14 nucleotides align to TRBD2. CDR1 is SGHKS and CDR2 is YYEKEE in the germline V gene (reference sequence). This CDR3 has 17 amino acids. V lost 1 base to trimming and J lost 5 bases; unmatched junction nucleotides: 6. In nucleotides, the CDR3 is TGTGCCAGCAGCTTGTGGGGGACTAGCGGGAGCGTAGATACGCAGTATTTT. Its protein product is CASSLWGTSGSVDTQYF. Full variable domain (rest looked up from reference TRBV5-5 and TRBJ2-3): DAGVTQSPTHLIKTRGQQVTLRCSPISGHKSVSWYQQVLGQGPQFIFQYYEKEERGRGNFPDRFSARQFPNYSSELNVNALLLGDSALYLCASSLWGTSGSVDTQYFGPGTRLTVL.

This chain links TRBV5-1 with TRBJ1-2; no clear D gene. This CDR3 region has 13 residues. Deletions cut 10 bases from V and 7 bases from J, with 20 bases between. CDR1 and CDR2 from the germline V gene are SGHRS and YFSETQ. CDR3 amino acids: CAGKQTGAGGYTF. CDR3 in DNA: TGCGCCGGCAAGCAGACGGGTGCCGGTGGCTACACCTTC.

This clonotype was found once. Sequence at one end of the junction differs from germline and may be a read error. CDR3 sequence: CANSPEGTNQETQYF. The CDR3 DNA reads TGCGCCAACAGCCCTGAGGGGACTAACCAAGAGACCCAGTACTTC. The rearrangement links TRBV4-1 to TRBJ2-7; 7 bases map to TRBD2. The end of the DNA aligns better with TRBJ2-5, so the J call may be wrong. CDR3 size: 15 residues. Germline V gene data show CDR1 as MGHRA and CDR2 as YSYEKL.